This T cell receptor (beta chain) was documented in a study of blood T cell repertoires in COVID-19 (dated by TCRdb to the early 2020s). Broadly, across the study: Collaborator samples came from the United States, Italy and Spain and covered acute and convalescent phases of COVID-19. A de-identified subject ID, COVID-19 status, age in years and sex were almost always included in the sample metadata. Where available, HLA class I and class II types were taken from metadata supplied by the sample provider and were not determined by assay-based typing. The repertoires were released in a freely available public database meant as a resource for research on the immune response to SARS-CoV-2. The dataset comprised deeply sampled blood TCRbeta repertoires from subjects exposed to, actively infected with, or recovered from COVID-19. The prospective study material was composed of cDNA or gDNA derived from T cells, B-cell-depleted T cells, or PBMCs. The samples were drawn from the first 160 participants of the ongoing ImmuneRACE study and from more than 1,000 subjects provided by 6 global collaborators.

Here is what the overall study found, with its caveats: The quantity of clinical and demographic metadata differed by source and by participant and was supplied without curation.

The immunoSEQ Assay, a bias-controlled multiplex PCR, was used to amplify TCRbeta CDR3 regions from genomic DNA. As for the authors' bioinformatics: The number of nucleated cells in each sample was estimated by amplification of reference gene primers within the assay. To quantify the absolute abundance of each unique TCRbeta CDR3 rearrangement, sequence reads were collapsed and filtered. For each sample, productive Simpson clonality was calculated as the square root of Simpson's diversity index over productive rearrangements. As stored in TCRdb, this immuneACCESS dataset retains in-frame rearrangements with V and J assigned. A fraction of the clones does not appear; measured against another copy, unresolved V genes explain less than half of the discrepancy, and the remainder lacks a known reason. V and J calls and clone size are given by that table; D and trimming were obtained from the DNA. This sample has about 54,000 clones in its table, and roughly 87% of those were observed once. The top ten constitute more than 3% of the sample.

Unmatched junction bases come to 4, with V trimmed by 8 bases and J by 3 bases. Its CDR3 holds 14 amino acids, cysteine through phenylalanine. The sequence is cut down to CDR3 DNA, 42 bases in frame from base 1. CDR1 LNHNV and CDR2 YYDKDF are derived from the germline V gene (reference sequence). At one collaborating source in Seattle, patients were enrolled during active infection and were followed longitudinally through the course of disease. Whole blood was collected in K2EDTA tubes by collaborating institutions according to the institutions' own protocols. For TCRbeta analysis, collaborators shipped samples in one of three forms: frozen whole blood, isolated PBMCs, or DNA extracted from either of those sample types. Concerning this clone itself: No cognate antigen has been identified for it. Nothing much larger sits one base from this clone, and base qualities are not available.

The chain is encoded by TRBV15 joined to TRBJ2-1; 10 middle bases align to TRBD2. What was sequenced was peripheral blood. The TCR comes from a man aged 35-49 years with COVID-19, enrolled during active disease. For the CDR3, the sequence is CATARTSGYNEQFF. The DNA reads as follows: TGTGCCACCGCAAGGACTAGCGGCTACAATGAGCAGTTCTTC.